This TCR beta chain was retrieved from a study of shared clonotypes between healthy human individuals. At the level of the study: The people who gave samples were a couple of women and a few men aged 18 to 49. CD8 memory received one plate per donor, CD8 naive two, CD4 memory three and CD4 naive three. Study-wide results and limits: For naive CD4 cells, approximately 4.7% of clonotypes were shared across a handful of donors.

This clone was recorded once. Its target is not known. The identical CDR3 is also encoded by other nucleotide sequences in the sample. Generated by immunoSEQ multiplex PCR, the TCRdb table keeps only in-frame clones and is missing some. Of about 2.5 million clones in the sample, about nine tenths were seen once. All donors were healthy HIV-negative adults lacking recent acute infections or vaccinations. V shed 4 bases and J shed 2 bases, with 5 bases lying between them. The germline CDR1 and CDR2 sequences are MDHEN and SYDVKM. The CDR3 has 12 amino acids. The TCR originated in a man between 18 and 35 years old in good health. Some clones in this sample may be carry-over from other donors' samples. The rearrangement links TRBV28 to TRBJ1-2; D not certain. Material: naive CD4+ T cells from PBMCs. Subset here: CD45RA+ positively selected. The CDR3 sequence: CASSWLNYGYTF. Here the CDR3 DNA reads TGTGCCAGCAGTTGGCTAAACTATGGCTACACCTTC.